This TCR beta chain was observed in a study of cytomegalovirus exposure and HLA in healthy donors. The CDR3 spans 17 residues. CDR1 is MRHNA and CDR2 is SNTAGT in the germline V gene. V was pared by 0 bases and J by 2 bases, with 16 bases between. PCR amplification relied on 60 Vbeta primers (plus 13 Jbeta primers). The assay was immunoSEQ multiplex PCR, and TCRdb's table has in-frame clones only and misses some. The sample holds approximately 130,000 clones, approximately 77% seen once. This chain links TRBV6-4 with TRBJ1-2; D is possibly TRBD1 (6 bases). The receptor was isolated from a woman in her 40s in good health and CMV-seronegative. Input material: PBMCs. The CDR3 sequence: CASSDSTVARGNYGYTF. CDR3 bases: TGTGCCAGCAGTGACTCGACCGTAGCCAGGGGAAACTATGGCTACACCTTC.